This TCR beta chain was found in a study of blood T cell repertoires in COVID-19. Germline loops: CDR1 MNHNS, CDR2 SASEGT. This CDR3 comprises 13 residues. Trimming removed 0 bases from V and 4 bases from J, with 6 bases in between. TCRdb's table, derived via immunoSEQ multiplex PCR, lists solely in-frame clones and lacks some. The repertoire holds roughly 150,000 clones, about four fifths seen once, with about 2% in the top ten. The sequencing input was peripheral blood. This rearrangement joins TRBV6-1 to TRBJ1-2, with D hard to call. The sequence was obtained from an elderly woman with acute or convalescent COVID-19. CDR3 protein: CASSEAEGYGYTF. Here the CDR3 DNA reads TGTGCCAGCAGTGAAGCGGAGGGCTATGGCTACACCTTC.